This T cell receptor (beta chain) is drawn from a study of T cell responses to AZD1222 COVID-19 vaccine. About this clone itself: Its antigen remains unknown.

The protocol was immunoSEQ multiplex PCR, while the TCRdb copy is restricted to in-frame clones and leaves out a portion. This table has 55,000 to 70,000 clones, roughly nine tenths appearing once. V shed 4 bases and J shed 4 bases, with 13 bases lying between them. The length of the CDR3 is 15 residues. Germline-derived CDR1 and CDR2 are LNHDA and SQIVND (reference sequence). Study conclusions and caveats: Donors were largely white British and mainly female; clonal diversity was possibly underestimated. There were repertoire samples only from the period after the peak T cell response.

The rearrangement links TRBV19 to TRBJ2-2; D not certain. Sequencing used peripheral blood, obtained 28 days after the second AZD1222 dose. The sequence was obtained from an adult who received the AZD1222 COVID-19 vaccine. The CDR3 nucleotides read TGTGCCAGTAGTACCAGCACAGTGGGCACCGGGGAGCTGTTTTTT. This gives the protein CASSTSTVGTGELFF.